The rows below give T cell receptor beta chains drawn from one sample of a study of T cells after yellow fever vaccination. One entry per CDR3 protein results from TCRdb running MiXCR on the 5' RACE reads. The sample carries some 170,000 distinct CDR3 sequences, roughly 8.8% recorded once. The specimen comprised CD8+ T cells sorted from PBMCs, sampled 45 days after the yellow fever booster vaccination. The receptors stem from a man aged 18 to 35 who received the YFV17D yellow fever vaccine. The CDR3 runs from the conserved cysteine through the conserved F or W. Each record gives: V gene, D gene, CDR3 protein. The D gene is left open where the match is weak.

V: TRBV7-3; D: .; CDR3: CASSLYDKNTEAFF
V: TRBV7-9; D: TRBD2; CDR3: CASSSTAGGPGDTQYF
V: TRBV4-3; D: .; CDR3: CASSQDRAGNQPQHF
V: TRBV4-3; D: TRBD1; CDR3: CASSQDVDRGTLGFNQPQHF
V: TRBV6-5; D: .; CDR3: CASSSGSTDTQYF
V: TRBV7-9; D: .; CDR3: CASCPGGIGNLPQHF
V: TRBV27; D: TRBD1; CDR3: CASSPQPGQGFSTEAFF
V: TRBV10-3; D: .; CDR3: CAIRPGTGEKLFF
V: TRBV9; D: TRBD2; CDR3: CASSSPGTRGETQYF
V: TRBV4-1; D: TRBD2; CDR3: CASSPLAGALETQYF
V: TRBV27; D: .; CDR3: CASSLSGPIGTYEQYF
V: TRBV29-1; D: TRBD1; CDR3: CSVTRGTGLEQYF
V: TRBV27; D: .; CDR3: CASSLQGYNQPQHF
V: TRBV6-5; D: TRBD1; CDR3: CASSNRGYALGEQYF
V: TRBV19; D: TRBD1; CDR3: CASSTTGNEQFF
V: TRBV6-5; D: .; CDR3: CATKLTSSYEQYF
V: TRBV10-1; D: .; CDR3: CASSEPGEETQYF
V: TRBV11-2; D: TRBD2; CDR3: CASSFTSGGTDTQYF
V: TRBV4-2; D: .; CDR3: CASSPSLAGKTDTQYF
V: TRBV5-4; D: TRBD2; CDR3: CASSYPGGLATDTQYF
V: TRBV2; D: TRBD1; CDR3: CASSYRDRGRDTQYF
V: TRBV29-1; D: .; CDR3: CSVDRGGYGYTF
V: TRBV29-1; D: TRBD1; CDR3: CSVRTGEAYEQYF
V: TRBV12-3/TRBV12-4; D: TRBD1; CDR3: CASTFDRVDEQFF
V: TRBV7-9; D: .; CDR3: CASSLAGRQGNTGELFF
V: TRBV18; D: .; CDR3: CASSPRDMVQETQYF
V: TRBV4-1; D: TRBD1; CDR3: CASSQKDRGDTIYF
V: TRBV13; D: .; CDR3: CASSPGVHNEQFF
V: TRBV10-3; D: .; CDR3: CAIDSEGTEAFF
V: TRBV5-1; D: .; CDR3: CASSLEVISGANVLTF
V: TRBV7-9; D: .; CDR3: CASSSYRVSGANVLTF
V: TRBV7-9; D: TRBD2; CDR3: CASSFFPSGGYRRVQETQYF
V: TRBV4-1; D: TRBD2; CDR3: CASSQRLAGVHNEQFF
V: TRBV9; D: .; CDR3: CASSVGRGNQPQHF
V: TRBV15; D: .; CDR3: CATSPGVGEQFF
V: TRBV6-1; D: TRBD1; CDR3: CASRSTGLNINEQFF
V: TRBV12-3/TRBV12-4; D: .; CDR3: CASSLSYPRQENRYATNEKLFF
V: TRBV5-5; D: .; CDR3: CASSIAYEQYF
V: TRBV10-3; D: TRBD1; CDR3: CAISDLGDRYEGSYNEQFF
V: TRBV5-4; D: TRBD1; CDR3: CASRTQGATSGNTIYF
V: TRBV7-8; D: TRBD1; CDR3: CASSLVGPTGDGYTF
V: TRBV6-2/TRBV6-3; D: .; CDR3: CASSSTDYEQYF
V: TRBV7-9; D: TRBD1; CDR3: CASSYIGQGGTEAFF
V: TRBV29-1; D: .; CDR3: CSVEKEGQETQYF
V: TRBV7-9; D: .; CDR3: CASSLVLSAGELFF
V: TRBV7-8; D: TRBD1; CDR3: CASSGPGQGDTEAFF
V: TRBV4-1; D: .; CDR3: CASSLRSNTEAFF
V: TRBV28; D: .; CDR3: CASSSLAPEQYF
V: TRBV5-1; D: TRBD1; CDR3: CASSRDREVFYNSPLHF
V: TRBV2; D: .; CDR3: CASSENPVGSPLHF
V: TRBV5-6; D: .; CDR3: CASSLDGLSGANVLTF
V: TRBV4-2; D: .; CDR3: CASSPPGDSGYNEQFF
V: TRBV2; D: .; CDR3: CASSEGYRVYDETQYF
V: TRBV27; D: .; CDR3: CASSYDSREEETQYF
V: TRBV6-2/TRBV6-3; D: .; CDR3: CASSDGSVLRGSEQYF